This TCR beta chain was identified during a study of cytomegalovirus exposure and HLA in healthy donors. Whole-study results and caveats: The authors later found HLA-associated TCR beta chains more clonally expanded than equally common others. In vitro testing confirmed a few CMV-associated chains as specific for CMV antigens. Across donors, presence/absence analyses took sequencing depth to be roughly uniform.

Though nominally healthy at sampling, donors likely had unrecorded immune exposures. The PCR was carried out with 60 Vbeta primers and 13 Jbeta primers. The data were produced by immunoSEQ multiplex PCR, yet TCRdb's version contains in-frame clones alone and is incomplete. The specimen's table records under 150,000 clones. In germline, CDR1 is PRHDT, CDR2 FYEKMQ (reference sequence). V was shortened by 1 base and J by 4 bases, with 11 bases between the two germline ends. CDR3 length: 15 amino acids. For this clone: Its antigen is not identified.

The receptor's source is a woman in her thirties or forties in good health and CMV-seronegative. The chain carries TRBV13 and TRBJ1-3; D ambiguous. The specimen sequenced was PBMCs. CDR3 loop: CASSLVAGSGNTIYF. For the CDR3, the DNA is TGTGCCAGCAGCTTAGTAGCCGGGTCGGGAAACACCATATATTTT.